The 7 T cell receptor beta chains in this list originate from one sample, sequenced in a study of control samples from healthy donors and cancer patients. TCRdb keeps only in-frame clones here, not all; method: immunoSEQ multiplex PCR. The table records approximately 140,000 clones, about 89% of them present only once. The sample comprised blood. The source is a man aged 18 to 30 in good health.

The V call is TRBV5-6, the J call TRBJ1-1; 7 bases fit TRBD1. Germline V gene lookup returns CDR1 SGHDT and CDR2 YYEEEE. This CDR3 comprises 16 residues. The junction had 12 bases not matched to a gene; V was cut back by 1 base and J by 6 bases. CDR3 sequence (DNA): TGTGCCAGCAGCTTGTGGTTGGGCAGGGGGATCGCTGAAGCTTTCTTT. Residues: CASSLWLGRGIAEAFF.

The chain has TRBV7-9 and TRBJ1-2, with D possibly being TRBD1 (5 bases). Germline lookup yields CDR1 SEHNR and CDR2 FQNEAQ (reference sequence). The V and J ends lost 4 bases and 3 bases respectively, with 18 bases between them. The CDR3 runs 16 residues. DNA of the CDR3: TGTGCCAGCAGCTCCCCCGAAGACAGCATTGACTATGGCTACACCTTC. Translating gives CASSSPEDSIDYGYTF.

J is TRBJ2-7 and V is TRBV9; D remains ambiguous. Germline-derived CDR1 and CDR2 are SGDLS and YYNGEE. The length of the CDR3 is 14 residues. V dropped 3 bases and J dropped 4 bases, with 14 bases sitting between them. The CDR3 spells CASSETQSSYEQYF. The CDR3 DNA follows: TGTGCCAGCAGCGAGACCCAGTCATCATACGAGCAGTACTTC.

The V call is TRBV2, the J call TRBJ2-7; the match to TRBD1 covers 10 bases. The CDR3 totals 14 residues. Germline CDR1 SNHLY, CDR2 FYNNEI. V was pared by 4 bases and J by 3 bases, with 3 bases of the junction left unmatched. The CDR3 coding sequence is TGTGCCAGCAGTGGGTGGACAGGGGGCTACGAGCAGTACTTC. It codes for CASSGWTGGYEQYF.

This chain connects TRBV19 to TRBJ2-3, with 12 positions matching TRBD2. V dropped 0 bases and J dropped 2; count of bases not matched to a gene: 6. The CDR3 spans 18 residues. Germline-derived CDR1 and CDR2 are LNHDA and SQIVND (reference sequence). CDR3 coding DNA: TGTGCCAGTAGTATAGAACCTCTAGCGGGGGGGGACACAGATACGCAGTATTTT. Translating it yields CASSIEPLAGGDTDTQYF.

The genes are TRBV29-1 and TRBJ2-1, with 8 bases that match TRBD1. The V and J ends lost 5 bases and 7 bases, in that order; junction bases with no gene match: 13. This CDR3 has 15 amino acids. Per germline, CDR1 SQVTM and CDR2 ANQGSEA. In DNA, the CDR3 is TGCAGCGTTATATCTGGACAGGGTTTAAGAAATGAGCAGTTCTTC. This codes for CSVISGQGLRNEQFF.

The CDR3: CASSQYGESYEQYF. DNA of the CDR3: TGTGCCAGCAGCCAATATGGGGAGTCCTACGAGCAGTACTTC. The J gene is TRBJ2-7, the V gene TRBV3-1 (or the pseudogene TRBV3-2), with a tentative D call TRBD2 (5 bases). Germline V gives CDR1 LGHDT, CDR2 YNNKEL (reference sequence). This CDR3 comprises 14 residues. The germline V and J ends were trimmed by 2 bases and 1 base, with 9 bases remaining between them.